This record concerns one T cell receptor beta chain sequence. Its antigen is still unknown. These data originate in a study of shared clonotypes between healthy human individuals. In the study overall: Three plates each covered CD4 naive and memory; CD8 naive two, CD8 memory one.

General observations from the study: Having only a few donors restricted how much genetic and exposure-history diversity was captured.

Donors, without exception, were Caucasian adults residing in Nashville, Tennessee. The CDR3 runs to 14 residues. Germline V CDR1 and CDR2: SNHLY, FYNNEI. J was trimmed by 12 bases and V by 5 bases; bases with no gene match: 11. In the sorted-subset replicate PCRs, roughly 210 ng DNA, 25,000 to 30,000 T cell genomes, was used. This table comes from immunoSEQ multiplex PCR, and its TCRdb copy is limited to in-frame clones, with some not included. The sample records more than 2,000,000 clones, roughly 93% being singletons. The sample consisted of naive CD4+ T cells from PBMCs. As to subset: CD45RA+ positively selected. J is TRBJ1-4 and V is TRBV2; the match to TRBD1 covers 8 bases. This TCR derives from a man aged 18 to 29 in good health. Some clones in this sample may be carry-over from other donors' samples. The CDR3 reads CASSLGQGFLQLFF. CDR3 coding DNA: TGTGCCAGCAGTCTTGGACAGGGATTTCTGCAACTGTTTTTT.